The 21 T cell receptor beta chains below all came from one sample that was sequenced in a study of early T cells in non-severe SARS-CoV-2 infection. TCRdb re-derived calls from the 5' RACE reads in MiXCR, one entry per CDR3 protein. The sample carries 74,000 or so distinct CDR3 sequences, roughly 12% recorded once. Sequencing was carried out using whole blood. These receptors all stem from an adult who was a healthcare worker with PCR-confirmed SARS-CoV-2 infection or an uninfected control (not recorded which).

V usage is TRBV7-6 and J usage is TRBJ1-4, with D maybe TRBD1 (5 bases). V was pared by 4 bases and J by 9 bases, with 21 bases between. The CDR3 contains 16 residues. CDR1 is SGHVS, CDR2 FNYEAQ, per germline. The CDR3 loop is CASSSAQGNIMKKLFF. Here the CDR3 DNA reads TGTGCCAGCAGCTCCGCCCAGGGAAATATAATGAAAAAACTGTTTTTT.

A few counts support this clonotype. The J gene is TRBJ1-1, the V gene TRBV18, with TRBD1 identical over 12 bases. Germline V gene lookup returns CDR1 KGHSH and CDR2 LQKENI. V was pared by 3 bases and J by 2 bases, with 13 bases of the junction left unmatched. The CDR3 totals 19 residues. In nucleotides, the CDR3 is TGTGCCAGCTCACCCTACCTGGATGGGACAGGGGGCCCTAACACTGAAGCTTTCTTT. It encodes CASSPYLDGTGGPNTEAFF.

This clonotype was counted only a few times. The rearrangement joins TRBV7-8 to TRBJ1-1, with unresolved D. V was cut by 4 bases and J by 5 bases, with 8 bases left in between. Germline V gene lookup returns CDR1 SGHVS and CDR2 FQNEAQ. This CDR3 spans 12 amino acids. The CDR3 nucleotides read TGTGCCAGCAGCTCGGTATGGACTGAAGCTTTCTTT. This sequence encodes CASSSVWTEAFF.

This clonotype was observed a few times. The V gene is TRBV7-9, the J gene TRBJ1-5; 12 nucleotides align to TRBD1. This CDR3 spans 16 amino acids. The V segment lost 3 bases and the J segment 5 bases; nucleotides outside the gene matches: 5. Germline V gives CDR1 SEHNR, CDR2 FQNEAQ (reference sequence). The CDR3 spells CASSFSGQGADQPQHF. Written as DNA, the CDR3 is TGTGCCAGCAGCTTTTCGGGACAGGGGGCAGATCAGCCCCAGCATTTT.

At least ten counts were recorded for this clonotype. The chain links TRBV6-2 or TRBV6-3 to TRBJ2-1; 8 bases fit TRBD2. CDR1 and CDR2 (germline): MNHEY, SVGEGT. V lost 0 bases to trimming and J lost 4 bases; unmatched junction nucleotides: 2. The CDR3 has 15 residues. The chain's CDR3 is CASSYSAGEYNEQFF. In DNA, the CDR3 is TGTGCCAGCAGTTACTCAGCGGGGGAGTACAATGAGCAGTTCTTC.

The chain employs TRBV9 and TRBJ2-7; 7 nucleotides match TRBD2. The CDR3 spans 15 residues. With 0 bases clipped from V and 1 base from J, the junction kept 4 bases outside the gene matches. Germline CDR1 reads SGDLS; CDR2 reads YYNGEE. The CDR3 sequence is CASSVDGGTSYEQYF. The CDR3 coding sequence is TGTGCCAGCAGCGTAGACGGGGGGACTTCCTACGAGCAGTACTTC.

This clonotype was counted a few times. The V and J genes are TRBV20-1 and TRBJ1-2, with TRBD1 matching 7 bases. CDR3 length: 12 amino acids. The V gene's germline CDR1 is DFQATT and CDR2 SNEGSKA (reference sequence). CDR3 loop: CEGAGEGYGYTF. The CDR3 bases are TGCGAGGGGGCAGGGGAGGGCTATGGCTACACCTTC.

This clonotype was observed many times. The CDR3 DNA is TGTGCCAGCAGTTTCGGGACGGGGTCCTGGAATGAGCAGTTCTTC. Its translation: CASSFGTGSWNEQFF. The rearrangement joins TRBV28 to TRBJ2-1, with D possibly being TRBD1 or TRBD2 (5 bases each). V was clipped by 3 bases and J by 7 bases, with 16 bases between them. The CDR3 extends over 15 amino acids. The germline V gene has CDR1 MDHEN and CDR2 SYDVKM. Drawing the rest from reference TRBV28 and TRBJ2-1, the complete variable domain is DVKVTQSSRYLVKRTGEKVFLECVQDMDHENMFWYRQDPGLGLRLIYFSYDVKMKEKGDIPEGYSVSREKKERFSLILESASTNQTSMYLCASSFGTGSWNEQFFGPGTRLTVL.

This clonotype was detected ten times or more. This chain joins TRBV20-1 and TRBJ1-6; no clear D. Germline assignment: CDR1 DFQATT and CDR2 SNEGSKA (reference sequence). V was pared by 6 bases and J by 0 bases, with 9 bases between. This CDR3 contains 14 residues. CDR3 loop: CSAKQSSYNSPLHF. As DNA, the CDR3 is TGCAGTGCCAAACAGAGCTCCTATAATTCACCCCTCCACTTT.

In its sample, this clonotype was seen many times. The chain uses TRBV7-2 and TRBJ2-1; 11 bases are a match to TRBD2. Trimming at V came to 4 bases and at J to 8 bases, leaving 7 bases not matched to a gene. Germline CDR1 is SGHTA and CDR2 is FQGNSA. This CDR3 has 15 residues. The CDR3 loop reads CASSSALAGGYEQFF. CDR3 nucleotide sequence: TGTGCCAGCAGCTCCGCTCTAGCGGGGGGATATGAGCAGTTCTTC.

The gene calls are TRBV20-1 and TRBJ1-2; 8 bases match TRBD1. This CDR3 spans 14 amino acids. The trim removed 5 bases at V and 2 bases at J, leaving 7 bases unmatched. Germline CDR1 DFQATT, CDR2 SNEGSKA (reference sequence). The CDR3 here is CSASRQGTNYGYTF. CDR3 DNA: TGCAGTGCTTCTAGACAGGGGACCAACTATGGCTACACCTTC.

This clonotype has a handful of counts. The CDR3 DNA reads TGCAGTGCTAGAGAAGGGGTATCCTACGAGCAGTACTTC. Translating gives CSAREGVSYEQYF. The rearrangement links TRBV20-1 to TRBJ2-7, with TRBD1 as a possible D gene (5 bases). CDR1 DFQATT and CDR2 SNEGSKA come from the germline V gene (reference sequence). This CDR3 region has 13 residues. V lost 0 bases and J 1 base, leaving 7 bases between the germline ends.

The chain is built from TRBV25-1 and TRBJ2-3; D remains ambiguous. The V and J ends lost 6 bases and 2 bases respectively, with 15 bases between them. This CDR3 contains 15 residues. CDR1 and CDR2 (germline): MGHDK, SYGVNS. Here the CDR3 reads CASSPGSSPTDTQYF. DNA of the CDR3: TGTGCCAGCAGCCCCGGGTCCTCGCCCACAGATACGCAGTATTTT.

The genes are TRBV19 and TRBJ2-1; TRBD1 agrees at 12 bases. This CDR3 comprises 14 residues. Germline trimming cut 6 bases from V and 8 bases from J; bases unmatched to any gene: 5. Per germline, CDR1 LNHDA and CDR2 SQIVND (reference sequence). The CDR3 here is CASRRGQGADEQFF. DNA of the CDR3: TGTGCCAGTAGGAGGGGACAGGGGGCCGATGAGCAGTTCTTC.

The sample holds many counts of this clonotype. This chain connects TRBV2 to TRBJ2-7; D is ambiguous. The CDR3 covers 11 residues. CDR1 and CDR2 from the germline V gene are SNHLY and FYNNEI. Trimming removed 6 bases at V and 4 bases at J, with 7 bases between. The CDR3 DNA follows: TGTGCCAGCAGCACGGGTTACGAGCAGTACTTC. Translated: CASSTGYEQYF. Drawing the rest from reference TRBV2 and TRBJ2-7, the complete variable domain is EPEVTQTPSHQVTQMGQEVILRCVPISNHLYFYWYRQILGQKVEFLVSFYNNEISEKSEIFDDQFSVERPDGSNFTLKIRSTKLEDSAMYFCASSTGYEQYFGPGTRLTVT.

This clonotype showed up many times. The chain is built from TRBV28 and TRBJ2-6, with D unclear. CDR1 and CDR2 from the germline V gene are MDHEN and SYDVKM. Deletions cut 7 bases from V and 2 bases from J, with 6 bases between. This CDR3 spans 13 amino acids. The CDR3 region is CASNKPGANVLTF. CDR3 bases: TGTGCCAGCAATAAACCTGGGGCCAACGTCCTGACTTTC.

There are many counts of this clonotype. The chain joins TRBV5-5 to TRBJ1-2; 10 positions match TRBD1. The J segment lost 6 bases and the V segment lost 4 bases, leaving 3 bases of the junction unmatched. Germline CDR1 SGHKS, CDR2 YYEKEE (reference sequence). The CDR3 length is 13 residues. Written as DNA, the CDR3 is TGTGCCAGCAGCCCGGACAGGGGGAATGGCTACACCTTC. It yields the protein CASSPDRGNGYTF.

Ten or more counts support this clonotype. CDR3 DNA: TGTGCCAGCAGCTTAGCGCCAGGGGCTACTGAAGCTTTCTTT. Translated, it gives CASSLAPGATEAFF. The chain combines TRBV7-9 with TRBJ1-1, with D possibly matching TRBD1 (6 bases). The V gene lost 0 bases and the J gene lost 5 bases, with 10 bases spanning the gap. The CDR3 has 14 amino acids. The V gene's germline CDR1 is SEHNR and CDR2 FQNEAQ (reference sequence).

This clonotype was seen at least ten times. The CDR3 region is CASSLGGALTYEQYF. In DNA, the CDR3 is TGCGCCAGCAGCTTGGGTGGGGCATTAACCTACGAGCAGTACTTC. The rearrangement links TRBV5-1 to TRBJ2-7; the D gene is possibly TRBD1 (5 bases). The CDR3 is made up of 15 amino acids. The germline gives CDR1 SGHRS, CDR2 YFSETQ. V lost 0 bases and J lost 2, with 12 bases in between.

This clonotype came up many times. The chain employs TRBV4-3 and TRBJ2-7, with D perhaps TRBD1 (6 bases). The V end was cut by 8 bases, the J end by 2 bases, with 19 bases between. The germline gives CDR1 LGHNA, CDR2 YSLEER. The CDR3 length is 15 residues. CDR3 bases: TGCGCCAGCCGCCGCGGCCAGGGGTTCCCCTACGAGCAGTACTTC. Translating gives CASRRGQGFPYEQYF.

The chain is built from TRBV7-9 and TRBJ2-2; no reliable D call. Germline CDR1 SEHNR, CDR2 FQNEAQ (reference sequence). Trimming left V 5 bases short and J 14 bases short, with 12 bases between. The CDR3 is 11 amino acids. CDR3 residues: CASSPKPNLFF. The CDR3 DNA reads TGTGCCAGCAGCCCAAAGCCGAACCTGTTTTTT. Together with reference TRBV7-9 and TRBJ2-2, the CDR3 gives the full variable domain: DTGVSQNPRHKITKRGQNVTFRCDPISEHNRLYWYRQTLGQGPEFLTYFQNEAQLEKSRLLSDRFSAERPKGSFSTLEIQRTEQGDSAMYLCASSPKPNLFFGEGSRLTVL.